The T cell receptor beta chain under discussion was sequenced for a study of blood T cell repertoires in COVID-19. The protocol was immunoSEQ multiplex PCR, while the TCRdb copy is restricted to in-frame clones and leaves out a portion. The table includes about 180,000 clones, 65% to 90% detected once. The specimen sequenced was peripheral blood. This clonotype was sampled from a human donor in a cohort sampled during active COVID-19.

CDR3 region: CASSYLWTGATNTIYF. CDR3 DNA sequence: TGTGCCAGCAGCTACCTATGGACAGGGGCGACAAACACCATATATTTT. This chain links TRBV7-9 with TRBJ1-3, with 9 bases matching TRBD1. The length of the CDR3 is 16 residues. With 4 bases clipped from V and 6 bases from J, the junction kept 10 bases outside the gene matches. Germline CDR1 reads SEHNR; CDR2 reads FQNEAQ (reference sequence).